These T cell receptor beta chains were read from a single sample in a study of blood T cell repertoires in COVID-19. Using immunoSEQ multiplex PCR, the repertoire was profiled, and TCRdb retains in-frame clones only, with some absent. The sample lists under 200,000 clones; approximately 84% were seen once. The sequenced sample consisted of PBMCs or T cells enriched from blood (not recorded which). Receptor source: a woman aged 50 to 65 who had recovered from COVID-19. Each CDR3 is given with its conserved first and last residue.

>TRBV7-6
CASSPEAQGPANTGELFF
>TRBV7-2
CASSFGGTLGGEQYF
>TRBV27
CASSLPTGLAGYNEQFF
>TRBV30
CAWSEGAGGETQYF
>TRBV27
CASSLRGILFSGANVLTF
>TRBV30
CAWSVQFDEQFF
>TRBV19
CASSDLSGSVHNEQFF
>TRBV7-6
CASSLERGGNTEAFF
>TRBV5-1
CASSLVGQGYGYTF
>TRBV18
CASSPRTGTGDQPQHF
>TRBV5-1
CASSLARDIDTQYF
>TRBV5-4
CASSFQDRANYGYTF
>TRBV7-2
CASSRTSGTAEDTQYF
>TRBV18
CASSLQSGTAADIQYF
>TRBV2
CASSRAGQGNNEQFF
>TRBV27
CASGWEEQYF
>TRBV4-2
CASSQAARLSTGNSDIQYF
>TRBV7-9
CASSGPNTGELFF
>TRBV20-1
CSASHQGRGTEAFF
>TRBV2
CASSGDRGTEWYEQYF
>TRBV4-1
CASSQDLIGETSTDTQYF
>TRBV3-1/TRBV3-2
CASSQRGMTYEQYF
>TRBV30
CAWDRGGQPQHF
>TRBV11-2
CASSSSGGLEQYF
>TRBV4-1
CASSQAARGATEAFF
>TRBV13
CASGKKTGGYEQYF
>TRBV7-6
CASSSSRTGSTGELFF
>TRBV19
CASSPSGNGEDTQYF
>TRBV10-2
CASSDPAGNQPQHF
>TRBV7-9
CASSLGQGHEQYF
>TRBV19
CASSTLGQGRYGYTF
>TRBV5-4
CASSFLDNTEAFF
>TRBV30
CACSGYNEQFF
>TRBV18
CASSPKQSSYNEQFF
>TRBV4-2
CASSDRDTYQPQHF
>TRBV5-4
CASSPINRAGKNGYTF
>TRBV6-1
CASSDDRVDTEAFF
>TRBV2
CASRGGQTRGEQYF
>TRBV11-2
CASSLRASGTGFGDTQYF
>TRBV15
CATSRGGTGSNYGYTF
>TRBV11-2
CASWGLPDTDTQYF
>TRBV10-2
CASSAGLAGGFHEQYF
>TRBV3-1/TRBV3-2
CASSQGSINTGELFF
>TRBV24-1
CATSDQAVGQGVPETQYF
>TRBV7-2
CASSSVTSNEQYF
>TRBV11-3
CASSYRQGEAFF
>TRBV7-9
CASSSGDSGGEKLFF
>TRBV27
CASSDRQGRTEAFF
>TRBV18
CASSPSPEGYLGEQYF
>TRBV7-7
CASSPVAGRTDTQYF
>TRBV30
CAWSWDRGEEYF
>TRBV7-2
CASSLAHGGYTEAFF
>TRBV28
CASVRQGTEAFF
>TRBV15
CATSGRDRTRRNYGYTF
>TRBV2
CASSLRTGPYNEQFF
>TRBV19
CASSAPGTSVHEQFF
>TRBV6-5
CASSYSLAAVTGELFF
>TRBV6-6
CASSRLAEGTGELFF
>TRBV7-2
CASSARQGSGEKLFF
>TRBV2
CASGRAGAIDTQYF